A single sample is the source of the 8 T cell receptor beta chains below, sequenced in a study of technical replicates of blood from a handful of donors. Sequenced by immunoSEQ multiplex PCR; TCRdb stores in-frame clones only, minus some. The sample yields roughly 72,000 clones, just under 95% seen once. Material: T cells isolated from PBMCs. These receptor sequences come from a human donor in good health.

For the CDR3, the DNA is TGTGCCAGCAGCAGACAGGGGAGGGGAGACACTGAAGCTTTCTTT. Translated, it gives CASSRQGRGDTEAFF. This chain joins TRBV7-2 and TRBJ1-1; 8 bases line up with TRBD1. This CDR3 has 15 residues. The V gene end was trimmed by 5 bases and the J gene end by 3 bases; junction bases not matched to a gene: 8. Looked up from germline, CDR1 is SGHTA and CDR2 is FQGNSA. Looking up the rest from reference TRBV7-2 and TRBJ1-1 gives the full variable domain: GAGVSQSPSNKVTEKGKDVELRCDPISGHTALYWYRQSLGQGLEFLIYFQGNSAPDKSGLPSDRFSAERTGGSVSTLTIQRTQQEDSAVYLCASSRQGRGDTEAFFGQGTRLTVV.

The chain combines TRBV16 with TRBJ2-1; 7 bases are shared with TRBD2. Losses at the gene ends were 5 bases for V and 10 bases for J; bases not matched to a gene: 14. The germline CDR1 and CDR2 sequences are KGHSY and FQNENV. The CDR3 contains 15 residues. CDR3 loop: CASSSPTSLGIEQFF. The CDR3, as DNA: TGTGCCAGCAGCAGTCCGACTAGCCTTGGAATAGAGCAGTTCTTC. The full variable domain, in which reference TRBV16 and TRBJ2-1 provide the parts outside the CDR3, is GEEVAQTPKHLVRGEGQKAKLYCAPIKGHSYVFWYQQVLKNEFKFLISFQNENVFDETGMPKERFSAKCLPNSPCSLEIQATKLEDSAVYFCASSSPTSLGIEQFFGPGTRLTVL.

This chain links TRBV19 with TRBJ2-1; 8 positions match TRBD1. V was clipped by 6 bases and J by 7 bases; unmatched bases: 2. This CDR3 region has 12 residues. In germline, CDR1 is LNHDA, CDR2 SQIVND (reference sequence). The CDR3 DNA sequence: TGTGCCAGTAGAGACAGGGGTAATGAGCAGTTCTTC. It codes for CASRDRGNEQFF.

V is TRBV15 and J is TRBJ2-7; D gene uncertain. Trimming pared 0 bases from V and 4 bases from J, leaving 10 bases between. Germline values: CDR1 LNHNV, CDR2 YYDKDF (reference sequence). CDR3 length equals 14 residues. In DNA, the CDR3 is TGTGCCACCAGCAGAGATAAGTCGGGTTACGAGCAGTACTTC. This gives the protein CATSRDKSGYEQYF.

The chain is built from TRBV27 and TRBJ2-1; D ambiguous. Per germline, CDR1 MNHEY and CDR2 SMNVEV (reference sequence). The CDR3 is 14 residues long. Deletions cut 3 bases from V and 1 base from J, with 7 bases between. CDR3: CASSFTVSYNEQFF. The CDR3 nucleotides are TGTGCCAGCAGTTTTACGGTTTCCTACAATGAGCAGTTCTTC.

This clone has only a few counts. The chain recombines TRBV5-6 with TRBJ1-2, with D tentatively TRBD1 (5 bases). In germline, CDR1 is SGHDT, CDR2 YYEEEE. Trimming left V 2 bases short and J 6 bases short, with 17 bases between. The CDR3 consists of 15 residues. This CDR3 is CASSFISQEVHGYTF. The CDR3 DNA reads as TGTGCCAGCAGCTTTATTTCACAGGAAGTTCATGGCTACACCTTC.

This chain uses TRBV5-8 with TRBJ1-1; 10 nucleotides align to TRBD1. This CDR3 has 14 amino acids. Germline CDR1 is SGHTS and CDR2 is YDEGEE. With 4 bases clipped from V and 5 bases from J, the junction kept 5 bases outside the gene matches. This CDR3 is CASSPGTGDTEAFF. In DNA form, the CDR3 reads TGTGCCAGCAGCCCTGGGACAGGGGATACTGAAGCTTTCTTT.

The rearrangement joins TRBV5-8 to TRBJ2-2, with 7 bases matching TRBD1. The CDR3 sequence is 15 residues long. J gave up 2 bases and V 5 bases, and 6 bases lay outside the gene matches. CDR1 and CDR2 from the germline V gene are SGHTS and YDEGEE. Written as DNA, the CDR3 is TGTGCCAGCAGTCTTGACAGGGATAACACCGGGGAGCTGTTTTTT. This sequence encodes CASSLDRDNTGELFF.